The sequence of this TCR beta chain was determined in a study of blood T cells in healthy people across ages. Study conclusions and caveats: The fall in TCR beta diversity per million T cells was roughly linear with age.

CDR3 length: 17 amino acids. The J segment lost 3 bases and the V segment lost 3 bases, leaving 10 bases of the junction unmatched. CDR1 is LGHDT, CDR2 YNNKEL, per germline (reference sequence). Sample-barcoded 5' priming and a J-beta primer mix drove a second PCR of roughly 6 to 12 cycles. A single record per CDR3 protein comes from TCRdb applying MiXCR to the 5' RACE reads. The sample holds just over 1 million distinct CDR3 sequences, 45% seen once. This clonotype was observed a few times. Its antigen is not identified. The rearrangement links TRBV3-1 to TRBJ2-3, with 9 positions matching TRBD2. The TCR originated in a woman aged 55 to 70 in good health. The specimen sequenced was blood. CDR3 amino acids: CASSHVRAGGATDTQYF. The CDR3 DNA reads TGTGCCAGCAGCCATGTCCGAGCGGGAGGAGCGACAGATACGCAGTATTTT.